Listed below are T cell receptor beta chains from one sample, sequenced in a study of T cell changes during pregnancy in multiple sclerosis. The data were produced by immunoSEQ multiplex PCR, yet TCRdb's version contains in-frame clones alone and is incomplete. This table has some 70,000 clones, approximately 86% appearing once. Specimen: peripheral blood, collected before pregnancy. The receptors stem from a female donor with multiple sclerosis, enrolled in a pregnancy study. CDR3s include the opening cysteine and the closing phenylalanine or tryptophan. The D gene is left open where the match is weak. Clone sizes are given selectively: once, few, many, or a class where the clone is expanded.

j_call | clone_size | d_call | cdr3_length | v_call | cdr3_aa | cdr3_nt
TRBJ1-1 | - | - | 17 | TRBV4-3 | CASSQDAGRQLNTEAFF | TGCGCCAGCAGCCAAGATGCAGGTAGACAGCTGAACACTGAAGCTTTCTTT
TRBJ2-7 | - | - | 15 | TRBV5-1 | CASSSWSGISYEQYF | TGCGCCAGCAGTTCATGGAGCGGCATATCCTACGAGCAGTACTTC
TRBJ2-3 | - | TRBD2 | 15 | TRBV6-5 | CASRRGGSQVDTQYF | TGTGCCAGCAGGCGGGGGGGGTCCCAAGTAGATACGCAGTATTTT
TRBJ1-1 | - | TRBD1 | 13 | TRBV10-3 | CAISGTGLNEAFF | TGTGCCATCAGCGGGACAGGCCTTAATGAAGCTTTCTTT
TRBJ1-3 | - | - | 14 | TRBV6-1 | CASSELPPGNTIYF | TGTGCCAGCAGTGAACTTCCCCCTGGAAACACCATATATTTT
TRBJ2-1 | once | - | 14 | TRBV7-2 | CASSFSADYNEQFF | TGTGCCAGCAGCTTTTCTGCAGATTACAATGAGCAGTTCTTC
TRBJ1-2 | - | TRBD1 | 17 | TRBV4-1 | CASSQGEDATGNYGYTF | TGCGCCAGCAGCCAAGGAGAGGATGCGACAGGGAACTATGGCTACACCTTC
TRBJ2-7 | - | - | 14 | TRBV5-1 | CASYAGRKAYEQYF | TGCGCCAGCTATGCGGGACGCAAGGCCTACGAGCAGTACTTC
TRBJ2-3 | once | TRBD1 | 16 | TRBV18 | CASSPRTGSSTDTQYF | TGTGCCAGCTCACCCCGGACAGGGAGTAGCACAGATACGCAGTATTTT
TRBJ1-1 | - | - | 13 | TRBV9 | CASSVQGNTEAFF | TGTGCCAGCAGCGTACAGGGTAACACTGAAGCTTTCTTT
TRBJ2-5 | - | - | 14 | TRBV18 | CASSPSGTQETQYF | TGTGCCAGCTCACCATCGGGAACTCAAGAGACCCAGTACTTC
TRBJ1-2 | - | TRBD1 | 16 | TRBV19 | CASSIGAGTAHYGYTF | TGTGCCAGTAGTATAGGGGCCGGGACAGCCCACTATGGCTACACCTTC
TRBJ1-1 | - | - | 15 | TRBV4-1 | CASSQEGRGHTEAFF | TGCGCCAGCAGCCAAGAAGGCAGGGGACATACTGAAGCTTTCTTT
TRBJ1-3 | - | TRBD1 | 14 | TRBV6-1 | CASLDRGHGNTIYF | TGTGCCAGCCTGGACAGGGGGCATGGAAACACCATATATTTT
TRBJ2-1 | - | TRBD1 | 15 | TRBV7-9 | CASSDRDRGRDEQFF | TGTGCCAGCAGCGACCGGGACAGGGGGAGGGATGAGCAGTTCTTC
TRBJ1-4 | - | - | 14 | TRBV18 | CASSPLRTNEKLFF | TGTGCCAGCTCACCACTGCGGACTAATGAAAAACTGTTTTTT
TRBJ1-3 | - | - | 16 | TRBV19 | CASNSAEKGAGNTIYF | TGTGCCAGTAACTCCGCCGAGAAGGGAGCTGGAAACACCATATATTTT
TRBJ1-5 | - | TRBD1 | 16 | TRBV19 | CASSILPDRGNQPQHF | TGTGCCAGTAGTATCCTCCCGGACAGGGGCAATCAGCCCCAGCATTTT
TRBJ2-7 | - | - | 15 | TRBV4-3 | CASRLNRDISYEQYF | TGCGCCAGCAGGCTCAACCGGGACATCAGCTACGAGCAGTACTTC
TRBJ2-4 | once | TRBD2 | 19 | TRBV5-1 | CASSLGLAGGLVAKNIQYF | TGCGCCAGCAGCTTGGGACTAGCGGGGGGGCTGGTAGCCAAAAACATTCAGTACTTC
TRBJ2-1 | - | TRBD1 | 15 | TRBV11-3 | CASSLGTGGYNEQFF | TGTGCCAGCAGCTTAGGGACAGGGGGCTACAATGAGCAGTTCTTC
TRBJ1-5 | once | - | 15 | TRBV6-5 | CASRLAGFSNQPQHF | TGTGCCAGCAGGCTTGCAGGGTTTAGCAATCAGCCCCAGCATTTT
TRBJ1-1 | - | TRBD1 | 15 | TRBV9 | CASSWTGLWDTEAFF | TGTGCCAGCAGCTGGACAGGGCTCTGGGACACTGAAGCTTTCTTT
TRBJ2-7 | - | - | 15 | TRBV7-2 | CASSHPAAAAYEQYF | TGTGCCAGCAGCCACCCAGCGGCAGCAGCCTACGAGCAGTACTTC
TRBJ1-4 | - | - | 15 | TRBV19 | CASSITGEGNEKLFF | TGTGCCAGTAGTATCACGGGAGAGGGTAATGAAAAACTGTTTTTT
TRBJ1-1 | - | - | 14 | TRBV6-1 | CASSESGTNTEAFF | TGTGCCAGCAGTGAATCCGGGACAAACACTGAAGCTTTCTTT
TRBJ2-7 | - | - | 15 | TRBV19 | CASSILARLNYEQYF | -
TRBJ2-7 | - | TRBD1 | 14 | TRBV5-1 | CASSPGTGHDEQYF | TGCGCCAGCAGCCCTGGGACAGGGCACGACGAGCAGTACTTC
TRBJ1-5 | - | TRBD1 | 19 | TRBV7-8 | CASSLGFYPGQGFDQPQHF | TGTGCCAGCAGCTTAGGGTTTTATCCCGGACAGGGGTTCGATCAGCCCCAGCATTTT
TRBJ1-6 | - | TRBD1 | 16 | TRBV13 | CASSLGSTGVGSPLHF | TGTGCCAGCAGCTTGGGGTCGACAGGGGTTGGTTCACCCCTCCACTTT
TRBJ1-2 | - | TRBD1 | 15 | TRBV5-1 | CASSLVGDRVGGYTF | TGCGCCAGCAGCTTGGTCGGGGACAGGGTCGGCGGCTACACCTTC
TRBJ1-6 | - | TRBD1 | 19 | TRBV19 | CASSMTGQGAYSYNSPLHF | TGTGCCAGTAGTATGACTGGACAGGGGGCCTACTCCTATAATTCACCCCTCCACTTT
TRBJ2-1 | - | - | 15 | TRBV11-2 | CASSTEQWVVNEQFF | TGTGCCAGCAGCACAGAACAATGGGTGGTCAATGAGCAGTTCTTC
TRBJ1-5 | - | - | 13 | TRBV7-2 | CASSYTSDQPQHF | TGTGCCAGCAGCTATACCTCGGATCAGCCCCAGCATTTT
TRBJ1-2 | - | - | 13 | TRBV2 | CASSIDIPYGYTF | TGTGCCAGCAGCATTGACATACCCTATGGCTACACCTTC
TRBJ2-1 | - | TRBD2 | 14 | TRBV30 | CAWRVGGLFYEQFF | TGTGCCTGGAGGGTCGGGGGACTATTCTATGAGCAGTTCTTC
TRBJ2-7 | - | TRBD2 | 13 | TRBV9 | CASSVGAGLEMYF | TGTGCCAGCAGCGTAGGAGCGGGACTAGAAATGTACTTC
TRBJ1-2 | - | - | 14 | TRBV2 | CASSGLAGPYGYTF | TGTGCCAGCAGTGGCCTGGCTGGGCCCTATGGCTACACCTTC
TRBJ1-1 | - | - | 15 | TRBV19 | CASTYAGVGNTEAFF | TGTGCCAGTACCTATGCAGGGGTAGGGAACACTGAAGCTTTCTTT
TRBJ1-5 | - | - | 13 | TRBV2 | CASGAGVNQPQHF | TGTGCCAGCGGGGCAGGGGTTAATCAGCCCCAGCATTTT
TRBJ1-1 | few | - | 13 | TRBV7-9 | CASSAVEWTEAFF | TGTGCCAGCAGCGCCGTTGAGTGGACAGAAGCTTTCTTT